These T cell receptor beta chains were read from a single sample in a study of blood T cells in healthy people across ages. MiXCR was run by TCRdb on the 5' RACE reads, yielding one entry per CDR3 protein. The repertoire holds roughly 1,100,000 distinct CDR3 sequences, with almost 25% as singletons. These data also formed part of another study, on T cells of mothers and their children.

Specimen: blood. These receptors were collected from a girl aged 2 to 10 in good health. The CDR3 runs from the conserved cysteine through the conserved F or W. Fields, in order: J gene, D gene, V gene, clone size, CDR3 DNA, CDR3 protein. D genes are given only for firm matches. Size is stated for part of the rows, as once, few or many counts, or as a class when the clone is expanded.

>TRBJ2-5|.|TRBV6-2/TRBV6-3|.
TGTGCCAGCAGTTCTCAACACGGAGAGACCCAGTACTTC
CASSSQHGETQYF
>TRBJ2-1|TRBD2|TRBV7-2|few
TGTGCCAGCAGCTTACTCCTAGCGGGAGGTAGTGAGCAGTTCTTC
CASSLLLAGGSEQFF
>TRBJ2-1|.|TRBV10-3|.
TGTGCCATCAGACCTGCTGGCGGGAATCACCCCTACAATGAGCAGTTCTTC
CAIRPAGGNHPYNEQFF
>TRBJ2-7|.|TRBV7-8|.
TGTGCCAGCAGCTCACGGACGGACTACTACGAGCAGTACTTC
CASSSRTDYYEQYF
>TRBJ2-1|TRBD1|TRBV6-5|.
TGTGCCAGCAGCCCTCCGACAGGGTGGGACTACAATGAGCAGTTCTTC
CASSPPTGWDYNEQFF
>TRBJ2-1|.|TRBV6-2/TRBV6-3|.
TGTGCCAGCAGCTATGTTACAGATGAGCAGTTCTTC
CASSYVTDEQFF
>TRBJ1-1|.|TRBV20-1|few
TGCAGTGCTCGCCAACAACTAATAGGCAGGGGAGAAGCTTTCTTT
CSARQQLIGRGEAFF
>TRBJ2-4|.|TRBV9|few
TGTGCCAGCAGCCCCACTGGGGGGGCGTCGAACATTCAGTACTTC
CASSPTGGASNIQYF
>TRBJ2-4|.|TRBV9|.
TGTGCCAGCAGCGTTGGGCCCATGGCCTGGGGAGCCAAAAACATTCAGTACTTC
CASSVGPMAWGAKNIQYF
>TRBJ2-1|TRBD2|TRBV28|few
TGTGCCAGCAGTCCGAGCGGGAGGGATTACAATGAGCAGTTCTTC
CASSPSGRDYNEQFF
>TRBJ1-2|TRBD1|TRBV6-5|.
TGTGCCAGCAGTCAGACAGGGACCTATGGCTACACCTTC
CASSQTGTYGYTF
>TRBJ2-5|.|TRBV7-9|few
TGTGCCAGCAGCTTAGCGAGAGGGGGATGGGAGACCCAGTACTTC
CASSLARGGWETQYF
>TRBJ2-7|.|TRBV7-2|few
TGTGCCAGCAGCTTCGACCCCTACGAGCAGTACTTC
CASSFDPYEQYF
>TRBJ1-2|TRBD1|TRBV29-1|.
TGCAGCGCCGAGACAGGGGGGGATCATGGCTACGCCTTC
CSAETGGDHGYAF
>TRBJ2-3|.|TRBV4-3|few
TGCGCCAGCAGCCCTAGTGCCTACTCAAGAACAGATACGCAGTATTTT
CASSPSAYSRTDTQYF
>TRBJ2-3|TRBD2|TRBV25-1|few
TGTGCCAGCGTGGGGGGGGTCCCTTCCCCAGATACGCAGTATTTT
CASVGGVPSPDTQYF
>TRBJ1-3|TRBD1|TRBV27|few
TGTGCCAGCAGCGATACAGGGGGCTCTGGAAACACCATGTATTTT
CASSDTGGSGNTMYF
>TRBJ2-5|TRBD1|TRBV6-1|.
TGTGCCAGCATCCGGGACAGAGTGGCCATTGAGCAGTACTTC
CASIRDRVAIEQYF
>TRBJ2-3|TRBD2|TRBV2|.
TGTGCCAGCAGTGGTGAGCGGGGCCTCACAGATACGCAGTATTTT
CASSGERGLTDTQYF
>TRBJ2-1|.|TRBV9|.
TGTGCCAGCAGCGTAGGGTCGGCGAGGGGGACAAGGTTCTATGAAGAGCAGTTCTTC
CASSVGSARGTRFYEEQFF